The 15 T cell receptor beta chains below come from one sample, sequenced in a study of siplizumab effects on memory and regulatory T cells. Some clones are missing from TCRdb's copy, which holds only in-frame ones; the method was immunoSEQ multiplex PCR. Of 99,000 or so clones listed, around 94% are singletons. Sequencing was performed on non-Treg CD4+ T cells sorted from blood. These receptors were collected from a human donor in good health.

The rearrangement links TRBV10-3 to TRBJ2-3; D not resolved. This CDR3 spans 13 amino acids. Per the germline V gene, CDR1 is ENHRY and CDR2 is SYGVKD. V was cut by 6 bases and J by 2 bases, with 9 bases left in between. The CDR3: CAISLPSTDTQYF. DNA of the CDR3: TGTGCCATCAGCCTCCCCTCCACAGATACGCAGTATTTT.

The V call is TRBV19, the J call TRBJ2-4; D is uncertain. CDR1 LNHDA and CDR2 SQIVND come from the germline V gene (reference sequence). The CDR3 is 15 residues long. Trimming left V 2 bases short and J 0 bases short, with 8 bases between. The CDR3 coding sequence is TGTGCCAGTAGTATAATAAATAAAGCCAAAAACATTCAGTACTTC. This codes for CASSIINKAKNIQYF.

The rearrangement joins TRBV19 to TRBJ2-3, with 9 bases matching TRBD2. This CDR3 comprises 14 residues. V lost 10 bases and J lost 4; bases outside the gene matches: 9. Germline assignment: CDR1 LNHDA and CDR2 SQIVND (reference sequence). The CDR3, as DNA: TGTGCCACCACGGGCGGGAGGGCCTCAGATACGCAGTATTTT. Its protein is CATTGGRASDTQYF. The variable domain in full, completed from reference TRBV19 and TRBJ2-3, reads DGGITQSPKYLFRKEGQNVTLSCEQNLNHDAMYWYRQDPGQGLRLIYYSQIVNDFQKGDIAEGYSVSREKKESFPLTVTSAQKNPTAFYLCATTGGRASDTQYFGPGTRLTVL.

The chain uses TRBV7-9 and TRBJ1-1; 7 bases align to TRBD1. The CDR3 sequence is 16 residues long. The ends lost 2 bases at V and 2 bases at J; junction bases unmatched: 8. The V gene's germline CDR1 is SEHNR and CDR2 FQNEAQ (reference sequence). CDR3 loop: CASSLIRQGVNTEAFF. CDR3 sequence (DNA): TGTGCCAGCAGCTTAATCCGCCAGGGGGTAAACACTGAAGCTTTCTTT.

This clone was found once. The chain is built from TRBV30 and TRBJ1-2; D is perhaps TRBD1 (6 bases). CDR3 length equals 12 residues. The V gene's germline CDR1 is GTSNPN and CDR2 SVGIG (reference sequence). V lost 6 bases, J lost 4 bases, and 12 bases lay in between. The CDR3, as DNA: TGTGCCTGCGTGACAGGTAGCTATGGCTACACCTTC. This translates into CACVTGSYGYTF.

The V and J genes are TRBV5-1 and TRBJ2-2, with TRBD2 matching over 7 bases. Germline lookup yields CDR1 SGHRS and CDR2 YFSETQ. Trimming removed 0 bases from V and 6 bases from J; junction bases left unmatched: 8. The CDR3 spans 16 residues. CDR3 nucleotide sequence: TGCGCCAGCAGCTTGGGCGGGGGAGGCCCGCCCGGGGAGCTGTTTTTT. As protein: CASSLGGGGPPGELFF.

This clone came up once. Other DNA sequences in the same sample also yield this CDR3. The rearrangement links TRBV6-5 to TRBJ2-1; D remains unclear. The V end lost 6 bases, the J end lost 4 bases, and 10 bases lay between the germline ends. CDR3 length: 13 residues. Germline V CDR1 and CDR2: MNHEY, SVGAGI. CDR3 residues: CASSSKGYNEQFF. The CDR3 DNA reads TGTGCCAGCAGCTCTAAAGGATACAATGAGCAGTTCTTC.

This rearrangement joins TRBV7-8 to TRBJ2-3, with 10 nucleotides matching TRBD2. The CDR3 is made up of 16 amino acids. Trimming took 2 bases from V and 6 from J; bases not matched to a gene: 8. Germline assignment: CDR1 SGHVS and CDR2 FQNEAQ. The CDR3: CASSLPSGRAGDTQYF. CDR3 coding DNA: TGTGCCAGCAGCTTACCCAGCGGGAGGGCAGGGGATACGCAGTATTTT. The entire variable domain, with the rest obtained from reference TRBV7-8 and TRBJ2-3, is as follows: GAGVSQSPRYKVAKRGQDVALRCDPISGHVSLFWYQQALGQGPEFLTYFQNEAQLDKSGLPSDRFFAERPEGSVSTLKIQRTQQEDSAVYLCASSLPSGRAGDTQYFGPGTRLTVL.

The genes are TRBV4-2 and TRBJ2-7; D is unclear. Trimming took 2 bases from V and 6 from J, leaving 20 bases between them. CDR1 and CDR2 from the germline V gene are LGHNA and YNFKEQ. This CDR3 comprises 16 residues. The CDR3: CASSQPITDFSSEQYF. The CDR3, as DNA: TGTGCCAGCAGCCAACCAATCACCGACTTTAGCAGCGAGCAGTACTTC.

In this sample, this clone turned up once. The genes are TRBV6-1 and TRBJ2-7; 9 nucleotides line up with TRBD1. V dropped 10 bases and J dropped 1; count of bases not matched to a gene: 11. This CDR3 has 15 residues. The V gene's germline CDR1 is MNHNS and CDR2 SASEGT. CDR3 protein: CATGGMGQGSYEQYF. As DNA, the CDR3 is TGTGCCACTGGCGGCATGGGACAGGGTTCCTACGAGCAGTACTTC.

Concerning this clone itself: The same CDR3 is also encoded by other DNA sequences in this sample. The chain links TRBV18 to TRBJ2-7; D not resolved. This CDR3 contains 13 residues. Germline lookup yields CDR1 KGHSH and CDR2 LQKENI. Deletions cut 3 bases from V and 1 base from J, with 7 bases between. The CDR3 loop is CASSPDSSYEQYF. In DNA, the CDR3 is TGTGCCAGCTCACCTGACTCTTCCTACGAGCAGTACTTC.

The chain joins TRBV18 to TRBJ1-3; TRBD1 matches at 9 bases. The CDR3 has 16 amino acids. Germline V gene sequence: CDR1 KGHSH, CDR2 LQKENI. Unmatched junction bases numbered 7, after V lost 3 bases and J lost 4 bases. The CDR3 here is CASSPNRDREGNTIYF. The CDR3 region has the DNA TGTGCCAGCTCACCGAACCGGGACAGGGAAGGAAACACCATATATTTT.

V and J are TRBV6-6 and TRBJ2-3, with D maybe TRBD2 (5 bases). The CDR3 contains 14 residues. With 5 bases removed from V and 4 bases from J, the gap between germline ends came to 13 bases. CDR1 is MNHNY, CDR2 SVGAGI, per germline (reference sequence). CDR3 amino acids: CASSGVTAADTQYF. CDR3 coding DNA: TGTGCCAGCAGTGGGGTAACAGCGGCAGATACGCAGTATTTT.

The table lists this clone with a count of one. The V call is TRBV27, the J call TRBJ2-1; 14 bases map to TRBD2. CDR3 length: 18 residues. V lost 5 bases, J lost 3 bases, and 9 bases stayed unmatched. The V gene's germline CDR1 is MNHEY and CDR2 SMNVEV (reference sequence). The CDR3 region is CASSRQGTSGRVYNEQFF. The CDR3 DNA reads as TGTGCCAGCAGTCGCCAAGGGACTAGCGGGAGAGTCTACAATGAGCAGTTCTTC.

The V gene is TRBV19, the J gene TRBJ2-2; a weak D match, TRBD2 (6 bases). The V end was cut by 8 bases, the J end by 1 base, with 11 bases between. The CDR3 contains 14 residues. The germline V gene encodes CDR1 LNHDA and CDR2 SQIVND (reference sequence). CDR3 nucleotide sequence: TGTGCCAGTGGATCCGGGAGGAACACCGGGGAGCTGTTTTTT. Encoded protein: CASGSGRNTGELFF.